Below are 2 T cell receptor beta chains sequenced from a single sample in a study of blood T cells in healthy people across ages (dated by TCRdb to the mid-2010s). Library generation was performed with 5' RACE. The second PCR ran for roughly 7 to 11 cycles and used a J-beta primer mix along with a sample-barcoded 5' primer. TCRdb reprocessing: public reads trimmed at Q25 with fastp, clones called with MiXCR, in-frame beta chains kept. Every distinct CDR3 protein forms one entry, paired with its most common genes and DNA. This sample gives fewer than 2 million distinct CDR3 sequences in total; 30% to 40% of them show up just once. Of the sample, 23% falls within the top ten clones. Sequencing was done on a sample of blood. These receptors originate from a human donor in good health.

This chain uses TRBV28 with TRBJ1-3; 12 bases fit TRBD1. The J segment lost 7 bases and the V segment lost 5 bases, leaving 6 bases of the junction unmatched. Germline loops: CDR1 MDHEN, CDR2 SYDVKM. There are 15 residues in the CDR3. DNA of the CDR3: TGTGCCAGCAGTCCACTGGGACAGGGGGCGAACACCATATATTTT. This gives the protein CASSPLGQGANTIYF. Full variable domain (rest looked up from reference TRBV28 and TRBJ1-3): DVKVTQSSRYLVKRTGEKVFLECVQDMDHENMFWYRQDPGLGLRLIYFSYDVKMKEKGDIPEGYSVSREKKERFSLILESASTNQTSMYLCASSPLGQGANTIYFGEGSWLTVV.

The chain joins TRBV12-3 or TRBV12-4 to TRBJ2-4; D is possibly TRBD1 (5 bases). V was shortened by 5 bases and J by 1 base, with 18 bases between the two germline ends. The CDR3 has 17 residues. The CDR3 spells CASSHHDPGLAKNIQYF. The CDR3 nucleotides are TGTGCCAGCAGTCACCATGACCCAGGGTTGGCCAAAAACATTCAGTACTTC.